Following are 21 T cell receptor beta chains from one sample sequenced in a study of Tregs in tolerant kidney transplant recipients. Mixed chimerism was transient after nonmyeloablative marrow transplants from related graft donors. The protocol was immunoSEQ multiplex PCR, while the TCRdb copy is restricted to in-frame clones and leaves out a portion. The data hold about 64,000 clones, with about 89% observed a single time. Sequenced here: CD4+ T cells from blood (PBMCs), sampled 6 months after the transplant. The source of these receptors is a human patient who received a combined kidney and bone marrow transplant. The T cells may come from the graft donor.

The J gene is TRBJ1-1, the V gene TRBV10-1, with TRBD1 matching 10 bases. This CDR3 spans 17 amino acids. The V and J ends lost 6 bases and 5 bases, in that order; junction bases with no gene match: 15. Germline V lookup: CDR1 WNHNN, CDR2 SYGVQD (reference sequence). The CDR3 spells CASSKPPTGGDGTEAFF. The DNA of the CDR3 is TGCGCCAGCAGCAAACCTCCGACAGGGGGCGACGGAACTGAAGCTTTCTTT.

The chain uses TRBV4-1 and TRBJ1-2, with D perhaps matching TRBD1 (6 bases). Germline V CDR1 and CDR2: MGHRA, YSYEKL. The CDR3 contains 16 residues. Trimming took off 2 bases at V and 3 bases at J, with 16 bases between the two ends. The DNA for the CDR3 is TGCGCCAGCAGCCAAAACGGGGGGCTATTGCACTATGGCTACACCTTC. The encoded protein is CASSQNGGLLHYGYTF.

This chain connects TRBV5-1 to TRBJ2-7, with a possible D match to TRBD1 (6 bases). This CDR3 region has 16 residues. V was cut by 3 bases and J by 9 bases, with 25 bases left in between. CDR1 and CDR2 from the germline V gene are SGHRS and YFSETQ. DNA of the CDR3: TGCGCCAGCAGCTCCCATCACCGGGACAACCTACGTGGGCAGTACTTC. Encoded protein: CASSSHHRDNLRGQYF. Combining the CDR3 with reference TRBV5-1 and TRBJ2-7 gives the whole variable domain KAGVTQTPRYLIKTRGQQVTLSCSPISGHRSVSWYQQTPGQGLQFLFEYFSETQRNKGNFPGRFSGRQFSNSRSEMNVSTLELGDSALYLCASSSHHRDNLRGQYFGPGTRLTVT.

The rearrangement uses TRBV12-2 and TRBJ2-7; TRBD1 is the table's D call, not checked against the DNA. TRBV12-2 is given as a pseudogene. The CDR3 loop spans 15 amino acids. The CDR3 DNA is TGTGCAAGTCGCCCAACCGGGACAGGGGGCTACGAGCAGTACTTC. Translation gives CASRPTGTGGYEQYF.

The chain links TRBV5-4 to TRBJ2-3; 12 bases are shared with TRBD2. Germline CDR1 and CDR2: SGHNT and YYREEE (reference sequence). The CDR3 loop spans 18 amino acids. The V and J ends lost 5 bases and 4 bases, in that order; junction bases with no gene match: 14. CDR3 region: CASRATTSGRNSPDTQYF. CDR3 sequence (DNA): TGTGCCAGCAGGGCTACAACTAGCGGGAGGAATTCCCCAGATACGCAGTATTTT.

V usage is TRBV7-2 and J usage is TRBJ2-5, with 7 bases matching TRBD2. V lost 4 bases and J lost 1; bases outside the gene matches: 6. CDR1 and CDR2 (germline): SGHTA, FQGNSA. This CDR3 comprises 15 residues. In DNA, the CDR3 is TGTGCCAGCAGCTCTCAGGGCGGGGGCCAAGAGACCCAGTACTTC. It codes for CASSSQGGGQETQYF.

The DNA of the CDR3 is TGTGCCAGCAGCCCTAATCTCGGGAACTATGGCTACACCTTC. Translating it yields CASSPNLGNYGYTF. The genes are TRBV7-9 and TRBJ1-2; D ambiguous. The V gene's germline CDR1 is SEHNR and CDR2 FQNEAQ (reference sequence). Between the trimmed V and J ends, which lost 5 bases and 2 bases, there was a span of 12 bases. This CDR3 region has 14 residues.

V gene TRBV6-6 combines with J gene TRBJ2-1; 7 positions match TRBD1. This CDR3 is built from 15 residues. Germline V gene data show CDR1 as MNHNY and CDR2 as SVGAGI (reference sequence). V lost 4 bases, J lost 0 bases, and 3 bases stayed unmatched. For the CDR3, the DNA is TGTGCCAGCAGTTTTGGACAGGACTCCTACAATGAGCAGTTCTTC. Protein sequence: CASSFGQDSYNEQFF.

This CDR3 is CASRTSGGETQYF. The CDR3 DNA follows: TGTGCCAGCAGGACTAGCGGGGGTGAGACCCAGTACTTC. The chain has TRBV6-1 and TRBJ2-5; 12 bases agree with TRBD2. J was trimmed by 5 bases and V by 6 bases; bases with no gene match: 1. CDR1 is MNHNS, CDR2 SASEGT, per germline. The CDR3 runs 13 residues.

The chain employs TRBV18 and TRBJ1-2; 9 bases line up with TRBD1. With V trimmed by 4 bases and J by 4 bases, 7 bases remained unmatched. The CDR3 covers 15 residues. The germline gives CDR1 KGHSH, CDR2 LQKENI. The CDR3 bases are TGTGCCAGCTCACTAGGACAGGGGATCACCTATGGCTACACCTTC. Amino acid sequence: CASSLGQGITYGYTF.

This chain joins TRBV2 and TRBJ2-3, with D perhaps TRBD2 (5 bases). This CDR3 contains 12 residues. V dropped 4 bases and J dropped 4 bases, with 6 bases sitting between them. Germline values: CDR1 SNHLY, CDR2 FYNNEI. For the CDR3, the DNA is TGTGCCAGCAGTGTTAGCGCAGATACGCAGTATTTT. It translates to CASSVSADTQYF.

J is TRBJ1-2 and V is TRBV29-1; D remains ambiguous. Deletions cut 2 bases from V and 4 bases from J, with 5 bases between. CDR1 and CDR2 from the germline V gene are SQVTM and ANQGSEA. CDR3 length equals 11 residues. CDR3 nucleotides: TGCAGCGTTGAACGGGTCTATGGCTACACCTTC. Amino acids: CSVERVYGYTF. The whole variable domain, remainder taken from reference TRBV29-1 and TRBJ1-2, is SAVISQKPSRDICQRGTSLTIQCQVDSQVTMMFWYRQQPGQSLTLIATANQGSEATYESGFVIDKFPISRPNLTFSTLTVSNMSPEDSSIYLCSVERVYGYTFGSGTRLTVV.

The rearrangement joins TRBV7-2 to TRBJ2-5, with D possibly being TRBD1 (6 bases). CDR3 length equals 16 residues. Trimming shortened V by 1 base and J by 1 base, and 13 bases separated the two germline ends. Germline loops: CDR1 SGHTA, CDR2 FQGNSA. The DNA of the CDR3 is TGTGCCAGCAGCTTAGACCTTCGGGACACCCAAGAGACCCAGTACTTC. This gives the protein CASSLDLRDTQETQYF. Together with reference TRBV7-2 and TRBJ2-5, the CDR3 gives the full variable domain: GAGVSQSPSNKVTEKGKDVELRCDPISGHTALYWYRQSLGQGLEFLIYFQGNSAPDKSGLPSDRFSAERTGGSVSTLTIQRTQQEDSAVYLCASSLDLRDTQETQYFGPGTRLLVL.

This chain links TRBV18 with TRBJ1-1, with 8 bases lining up with TRBD1. With V trimmed by 8 bases and J by 3 bases, 2 bases remained unmatched. Germline V gene lookup returns CDR1 KGHSH and CDR2 LQKENI. The CDR3 runs 12 residues. CDR3: CASGQGYTEAFF. The CDR3 DNA follows: TGTGCCAGCGGACAGGGCTACACTGAAGCTTTCTTT.

There are a few counts of this clone. The chain couples TRBV7-8 to TRBJ2-4, with D perhaps matching TRBD1 (6 bases). The CDR3 is made up of 16 amino acids. V was shortened by 4 bases and J by 7 bases, with 20 bases between the two germline ends. Per the germline V gene, CDR1 is SGHVS and CDR2 is FQNEAQ. The CDR3 here is CASSSGTNSLGNIQYF. The CDR3 DNA follows: TGTGCCAGCAGCTCTGGGACAAACTCACTGGGGAACATTCAGTACTTC.

CDR3 sequence reads: CASSDKGQGASKNIQYF. In nucleotides, the CDR3 is TGTGCCAGCAGCGACAAGGGACAGGGGGCTTCCAAAAACATTCAGTACTTC. The chain joins TRBV7-2 to TRBJ2-4, with 12 bases lining up with TRBD1. The V gene end was trimmed by 5 bases and the J gene end by 2 bases; junction bases not matched to a gene: 7. From germline, CDR1 is SGHTA and CDR2 FQGNSA. The length of the CDR3 is 17 residues.

The genes are TRBV7-9 and TRBJ1-6; tentative D call: TRBD1 (6 bases). V lost 5 bases, J lost 4 bases, and 12 bases lay in between. Looked up from germline, CDR1 is SEHNR and CDR2 is FQNEAQ (reference sequence). The CDR3 is 15 amino acids. The DNA for the CDR3 is TGTGCCAGCAGCCACCGGGACATTTATAATTCACCCCTCCACTTT. This gives the protein CASSHRDIYNSPLHF.

The genes are TRBV6-5 and TRBJ1-1; D is ambiguous. Germline V CDR1 and CDR2: MNHEY, SVGAGI. Between the trimmed V and J ends, which lost 1 base and 2 bases, there was a span of 8 bases. The CDR3 sequence is 14 residues long. CDR3 region: CASSYLPGNTEAFF. The CDR3 coding sequence is TGTGCCAGCAGTTACTTGCCGGGTAACACTGAAGCTTTCTTT.

The rearrangement uses TRBV2 and TRBJ1-1; 9 bases line up with TRBD1. This CDR3 has 13 amino acids. Germline V lookup: CDR1 SNHLY, CDR2 FYNNEI. Unmatched junction bases numbered 3, after V lost 9 bases and J lost 1 base. The CDR3 nucleotides are TGTGCCAGTACAGGGGGCTGGAACACTGAAGCTTTCTTT. Its protein is CASTGGWNTEAFF. Full variable domain (remainder filled in from reference TRBV2 and TRBJ1-1): EPEVTQTPSHQVTQMGQEVILRCVPISNHLYFYWYRQILGQKVEFLVSFYNNEISEKSEIFDDQFSVERPDGSNFTLKIRSTKLEDSAMYFCASTGGWNTEAFFGQGTRLTVV.

The chain couples TRBV19 to TRBJ1-5, with 7 bases identical to TRBD1. Losses at the gene ends were 6 bases for V and 2 bases for J; bases not matched to a gene: 4. Looked up from germline, CDR1 is LNHDA and CDR2 is SQIVND (reference sequence). This CDR3 has 14 residues. CDR3 coding DNA: TGTGCCAGTAGCATCACAGGGGGCAATCAGCCCCAGCATTTT. Encoded protein: CASSITGGNQPQHF.

The rearrangement uses TRBV9 and TRBJ2-2; the D is unclear. Germline-derived CDR1 and CDR2 are SGDLS and YYNGEE. CDR3 size: 16 residues. V lost 0 bases and J 3 bases, leaving 12 bases between the germline ends. CDR3 sequence (DNA): TGTGCCAGCAGCGTAGCTCCTCGACACTACACCGGGGAGCTGTTTTTT. This gives the protein CASSVAPRHYTGELFF.